The entry below describes one T cell receptor beta chain. The antigen is undetermined. The data stem from a study of OX40 agonist ivuxolimab in advanced cancers. Overall study: Patients assigned to dose escalation were diagnosed with hepatocellular carcinoma, melanoma, renal cell or head and neck cancer. Three patients responded partially, comprising one with hepatocellular carcinoma and two with cutaneous melanoma. Aged about 23 to 80 with a mean of roughly 63 years, they were about 80% male.

The V end was cut by 4 bases, the J end by 7 bases, with 14 bases between. The CDR3 covers 13 residues. Germline loops: CDR1 MNHNS, CDR2 SASEGT. Libraries were prepared by immunoSEQ multiplex PCR; TCRdb keeps only in-frame clonotypes and omits some of them. The sample includes under 80,000 clones, about nine tenths of them seen just once. Study observations and caveats: Among T cells, CD8+ cells averaged more expanded clones than CD4+ cells.

This chain connects TRBV6-1 to TRBJ2-7; D unresolved. The receptor comes from an adult with an advanced solid tumor such as melanoma, head and neck, liver or kidney cancer. Sample: CD4+ or CD8+ T cells sorted from blood, taken in a trial of the OX40 agonist ivuxolimab. The CDR3 is CASSVSLPSEQYF. The CDR3 nucleotides read TGTGCCAGCAGTGTGAGTCTACCCTCGGAGCAGTACTTC.